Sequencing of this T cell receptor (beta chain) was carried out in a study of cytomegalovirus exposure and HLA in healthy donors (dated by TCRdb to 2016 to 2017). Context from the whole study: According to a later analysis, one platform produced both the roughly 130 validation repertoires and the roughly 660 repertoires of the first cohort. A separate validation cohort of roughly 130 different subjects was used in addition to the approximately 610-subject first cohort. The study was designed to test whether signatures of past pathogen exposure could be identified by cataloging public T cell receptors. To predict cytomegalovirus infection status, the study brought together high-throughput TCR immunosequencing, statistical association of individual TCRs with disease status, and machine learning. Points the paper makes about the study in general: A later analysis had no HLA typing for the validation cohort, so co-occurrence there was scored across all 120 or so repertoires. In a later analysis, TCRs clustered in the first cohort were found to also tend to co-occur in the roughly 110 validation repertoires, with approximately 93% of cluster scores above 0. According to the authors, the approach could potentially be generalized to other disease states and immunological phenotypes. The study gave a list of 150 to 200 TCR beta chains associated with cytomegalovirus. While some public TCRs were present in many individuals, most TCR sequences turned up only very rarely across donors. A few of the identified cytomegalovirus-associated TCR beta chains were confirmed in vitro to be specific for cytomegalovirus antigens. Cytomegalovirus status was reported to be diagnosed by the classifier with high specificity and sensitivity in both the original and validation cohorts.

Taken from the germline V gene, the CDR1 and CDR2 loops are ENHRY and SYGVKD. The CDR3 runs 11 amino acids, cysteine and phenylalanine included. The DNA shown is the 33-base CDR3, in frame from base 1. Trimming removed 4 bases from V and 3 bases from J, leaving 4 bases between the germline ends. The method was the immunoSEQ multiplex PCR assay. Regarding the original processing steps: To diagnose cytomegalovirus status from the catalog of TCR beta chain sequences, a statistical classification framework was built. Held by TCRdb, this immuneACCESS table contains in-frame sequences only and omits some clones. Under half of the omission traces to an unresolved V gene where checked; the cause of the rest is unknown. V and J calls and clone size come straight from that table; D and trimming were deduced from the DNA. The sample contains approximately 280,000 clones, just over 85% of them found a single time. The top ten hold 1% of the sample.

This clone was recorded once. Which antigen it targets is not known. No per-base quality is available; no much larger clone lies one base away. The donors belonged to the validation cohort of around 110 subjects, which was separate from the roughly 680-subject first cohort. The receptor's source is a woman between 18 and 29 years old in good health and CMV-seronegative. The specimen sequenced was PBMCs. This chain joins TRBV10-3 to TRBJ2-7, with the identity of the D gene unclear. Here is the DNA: TGTGCCATCAGTGCCCTCTACGAGCAGTACTTC. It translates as CAISALYEQYF.